This TCR beta chain originates from a study of cytomegalovirus exposure and HLA in healthy donors. Both 60 Vbeta primers and 13 Jbeta primers went into the PCR. Sequenced by immunoSEQ multiplex PCR; TCRdb stores in-frame clones only, minus some. The table includes approximately 250,000 clones, about 85% detected once. Regarding the study as a whole: TCR beta chains associated with HLA were, in a later analysis, more clonally expanded than equally common others. Cytomegalovirus status, reportedly, was diagnosed with high specificity and sensitivity by the classifier.

Points on this clone: Its target is unknown.

The CDR3 spans 15 residues. Germline V CDR1 and CDR2: MNHNS, SASEGT. Trimming pared 8 bases from V and 0 bases from J, leaving 16 bases between. This receptor was identified in a girl aged 2-10 years in good health and CMV-seronegative. The sample consisted of PBMCs. The chain employs TRBV6-1 and TRBJ1-1; no firm D call. The CDR3 is CASRGGKTMNTEAFF. The DNA of the CDR3 is TGTGCCAGCCGGGGAGGCAAAACGATGAACACTGAAGCTTTCTTT.